This T cell receptor beta chain was captured by sequencing in a study of OX40 agonist ivuxolimab in advanced cancers. Turning to the study itself: All patients had ivuxolimab intravenously every 2 weeks at 0.01 to 10 mg/kg.

Peripheral blood came from all dose cohorts at three timepoints. CDR3 length: 17 amino acids. Germline CDR1 is LGHNA and CDR2 is YNFKEQ. V shed 0 bases and J 6 bases; nucleotides not matched to a gene: 10. TCRdb's table, derived via immunoSEQ multiplex PCR, lists solely in-frame clones and lacks some. Of tens of thousands of clones in the sample, roughly four fifths were seen once. The study, taken as a whole, reports: Blood T cells, both CD4+ and CD8+, expanded clonally by week 6 at 0.1 to 3.0 mg/kg.

In the case of this clone: Its specificity is not known.

This TCR came from an adult with an advanced solid tumor such as melanoma, head and neck, liver or kidney cancer. The rearrangement links TRBV4-2 to TRBJ2-2, with 7 bases lining up with TRBD2. The sample in question was CD4+ or CD8+ T cells sorted from blood, obtained in a trial of the OX40 agonist ivuxolimab. CDR3 DNA sequence: TGTGCCAGCAGCCAAGAGGGTTTGCGGGAGCACCCCGGGGAGCTGTTTTTT. As protein: CASSQEGLREHPGELFF.